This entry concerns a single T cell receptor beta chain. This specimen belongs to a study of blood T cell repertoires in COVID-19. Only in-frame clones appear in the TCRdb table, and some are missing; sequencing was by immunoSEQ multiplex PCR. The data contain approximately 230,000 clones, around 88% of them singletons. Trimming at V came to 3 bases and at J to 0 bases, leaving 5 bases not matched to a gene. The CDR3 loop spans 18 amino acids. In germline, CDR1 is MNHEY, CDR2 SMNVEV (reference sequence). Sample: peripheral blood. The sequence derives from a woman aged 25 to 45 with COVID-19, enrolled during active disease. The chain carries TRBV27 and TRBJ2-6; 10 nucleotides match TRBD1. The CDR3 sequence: CASSFTGTGVSGANVLTF. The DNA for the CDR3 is TGTGCCAGCAGTTTCACCGGGACAGGGGTCTCTGGGGCCAACGTCCTGACTTTC.